This TCR beta chain was sequenced in a study of response to subunit inactivated influenza vaccine. Study-wide findings and caveats: Authors proposed each seasonal influenza vaccination draws in few new T cells.

This clonotype was counted only a few times. Its antigen is still unknown. TCRdb re-analysed the RT-PCR reads in MiXCR, keeping a single row per CDR3 protein. The sample comprises over 750,000 distinct CDR3 sequences, about 20% of which are singletons, and roughly a tenth rests with the top ten. The germline V and J ends were trimmed by 5 bases and 4 bases, with 15 bases remaining between them. The V gene's germline CDR1 is LNHNV and CDR2 YYDKDF (reference sequence). The CDR3 runs 14 residues. The source was PBMCs from blood, collected more than 4 days after vaccination. The TCR originated in a man aged 45 to 65 who received an inactivated influenza vaccine. The V gene is TRBV15, the J gene TRBJ2-7, with D perhaps TRBD1 (5 bases). Here the CDR3 DNA reads TGTGCCACCAGCCAAACCAAGGGGCCTTACGAGCAGTACTTC. This gives the protein CATSQTKGPYEQYF.